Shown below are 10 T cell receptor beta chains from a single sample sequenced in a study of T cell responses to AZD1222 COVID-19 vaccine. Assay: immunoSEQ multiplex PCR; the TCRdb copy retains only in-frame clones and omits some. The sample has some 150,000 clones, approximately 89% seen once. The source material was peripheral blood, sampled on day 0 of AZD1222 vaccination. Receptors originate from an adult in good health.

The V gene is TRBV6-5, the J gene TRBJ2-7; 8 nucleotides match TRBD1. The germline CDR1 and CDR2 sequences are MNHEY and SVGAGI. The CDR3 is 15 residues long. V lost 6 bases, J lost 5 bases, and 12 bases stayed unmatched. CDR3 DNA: TGTGCCAGCAGATCCTCGGGGACAGGTAACCACGAGCAGTACTTC. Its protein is CASRSSGTGNHEQYF.

This CDR3 reads CASSQGRGYTEAFF. The CDR3 bases are TGTGCCAGCAGCCAAGGGAGGGGGTATACTGAAGCTTTCTTT. V gene TRBV3-1 (or the pseudogene TRBV3-2) combines with J gene TRBJ1-1; a possible D gene is TRBD1 (6 bases). V was pared by 1 base and J by 5 bases, with 11 bases between. CDR3 length: 14 residues. In germline, CDR1 is LGHDT, CDR2 YNNKEL (reference sequence).

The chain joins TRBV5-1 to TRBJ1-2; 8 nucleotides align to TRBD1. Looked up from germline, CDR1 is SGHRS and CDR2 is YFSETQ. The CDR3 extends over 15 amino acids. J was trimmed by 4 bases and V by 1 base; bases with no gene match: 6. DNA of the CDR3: TGCGCCAGCAGCTTGTCGACAGGGGCAAGCTATGGCTACACCTTC. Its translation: CASSLSTGASYGYTF. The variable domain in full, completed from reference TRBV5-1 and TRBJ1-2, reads KAGVTQTPRYLIKTRGQQVTLSCSPISGHRSVSWYQQTPGQGLQFLFEYFSETQRNKGNFPGRFSGRQFSNSRSEMNVSTLELGDSALYLCASSLSTGASYGYTFGSGTRLTVV.

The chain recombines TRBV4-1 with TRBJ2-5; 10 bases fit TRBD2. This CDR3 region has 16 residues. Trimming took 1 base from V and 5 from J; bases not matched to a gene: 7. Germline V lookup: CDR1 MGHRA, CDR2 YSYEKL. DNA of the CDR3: TGCGCCAGCAGCCAAGGGTCTAGCGGGAGCGGGGAGACCCAGTACTTC. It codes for CASSQGSSGSGETQYF.

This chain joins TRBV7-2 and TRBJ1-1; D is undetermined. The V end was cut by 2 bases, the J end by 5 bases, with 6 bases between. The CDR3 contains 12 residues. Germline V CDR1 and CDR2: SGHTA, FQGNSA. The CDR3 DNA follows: TGTGCCAGCAGCTTAACCGGGACTGAAGCTTTCTTT. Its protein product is CASSLTGTEAFF. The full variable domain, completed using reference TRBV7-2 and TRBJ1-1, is GAGVSQSPSNKVTEKGKDVELRCDPISGHTALYWYRQSLGQGLEFLIYFQGNSAPDKSGLPSDRFSAERTGGSVSTLTIQRTQQEDSAVYLCASSLTGTEAFFGQGTRLTVV.

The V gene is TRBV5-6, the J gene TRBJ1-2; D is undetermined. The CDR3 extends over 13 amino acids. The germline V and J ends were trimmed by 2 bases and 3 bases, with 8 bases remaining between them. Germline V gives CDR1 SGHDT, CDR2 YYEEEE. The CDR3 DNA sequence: TGTGCCAGCAGCTTTAACCAGGACTATGGCTACACCTTC. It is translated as CASSFNQDYGYTF.

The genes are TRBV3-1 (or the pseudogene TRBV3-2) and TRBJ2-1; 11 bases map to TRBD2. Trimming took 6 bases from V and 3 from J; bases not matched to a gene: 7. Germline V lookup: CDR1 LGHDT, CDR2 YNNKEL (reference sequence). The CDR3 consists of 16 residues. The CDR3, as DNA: TGTGCCAGCAGTCCGTTAGCGGGAGGGTACTACAATGAGCAGTTCTTC. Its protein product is CASSPLAGGYYNEQFF.

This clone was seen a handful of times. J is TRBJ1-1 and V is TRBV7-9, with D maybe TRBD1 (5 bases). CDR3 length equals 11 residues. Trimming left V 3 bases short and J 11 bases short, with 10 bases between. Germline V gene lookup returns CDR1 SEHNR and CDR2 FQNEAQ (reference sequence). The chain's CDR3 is CASSLGRGAFF. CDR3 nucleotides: TGTGCCAGCAGCTTGGGAAGGGGCGCTTTCTTT.

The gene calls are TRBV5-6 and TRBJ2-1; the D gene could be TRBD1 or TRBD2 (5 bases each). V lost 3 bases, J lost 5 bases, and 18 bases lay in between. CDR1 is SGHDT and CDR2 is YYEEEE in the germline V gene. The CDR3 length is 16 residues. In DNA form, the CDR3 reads TGTGCCAGCAGCTCCTTGTTGGGGGAGCGAGACAATGAGCAGTTCTTC. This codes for CASSSLLGERDNEQFF.

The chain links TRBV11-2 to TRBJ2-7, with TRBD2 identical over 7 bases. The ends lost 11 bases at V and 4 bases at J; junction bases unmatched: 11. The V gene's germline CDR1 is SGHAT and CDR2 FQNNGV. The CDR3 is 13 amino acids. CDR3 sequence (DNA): TGTGCCTCTTCGAGCGGGATAGGGTACGAGCAGTACTTC. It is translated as CASSSGIGYEQYF.